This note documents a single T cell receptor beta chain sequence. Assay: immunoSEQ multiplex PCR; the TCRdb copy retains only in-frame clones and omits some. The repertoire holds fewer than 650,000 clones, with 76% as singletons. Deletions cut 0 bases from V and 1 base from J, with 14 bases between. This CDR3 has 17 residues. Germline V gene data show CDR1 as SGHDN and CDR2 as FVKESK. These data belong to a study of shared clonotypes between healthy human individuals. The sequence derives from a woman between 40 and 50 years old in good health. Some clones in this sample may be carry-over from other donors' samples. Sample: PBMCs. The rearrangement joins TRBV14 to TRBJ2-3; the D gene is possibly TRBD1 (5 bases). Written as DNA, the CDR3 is TGTGCCAGCAGCCAAGAATCAAGGGGCCCGGGCACAGATACGCAGTATTTT. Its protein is CASSQESRGPGTDTQYF.